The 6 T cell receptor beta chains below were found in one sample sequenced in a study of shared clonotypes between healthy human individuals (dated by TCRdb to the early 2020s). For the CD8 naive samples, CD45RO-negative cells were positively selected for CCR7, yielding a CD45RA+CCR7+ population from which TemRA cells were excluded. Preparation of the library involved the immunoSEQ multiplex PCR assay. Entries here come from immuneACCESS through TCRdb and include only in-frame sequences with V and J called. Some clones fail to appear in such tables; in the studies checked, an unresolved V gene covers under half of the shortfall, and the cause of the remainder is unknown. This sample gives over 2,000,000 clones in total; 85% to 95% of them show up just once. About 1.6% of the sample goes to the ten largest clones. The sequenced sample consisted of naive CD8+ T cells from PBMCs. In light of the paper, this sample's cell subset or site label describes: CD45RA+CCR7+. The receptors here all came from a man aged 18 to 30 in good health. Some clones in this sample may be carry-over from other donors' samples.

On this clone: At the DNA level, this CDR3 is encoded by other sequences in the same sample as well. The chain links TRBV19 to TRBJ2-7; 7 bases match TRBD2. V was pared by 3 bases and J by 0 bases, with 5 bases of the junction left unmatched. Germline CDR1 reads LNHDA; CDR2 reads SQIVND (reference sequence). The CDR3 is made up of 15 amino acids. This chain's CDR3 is CASSMRLAGSYEQYF. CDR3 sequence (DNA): TGTGCCAGTAGTATGAGGTTAGCGGGCTCCTACGAGCAGTACTTC.

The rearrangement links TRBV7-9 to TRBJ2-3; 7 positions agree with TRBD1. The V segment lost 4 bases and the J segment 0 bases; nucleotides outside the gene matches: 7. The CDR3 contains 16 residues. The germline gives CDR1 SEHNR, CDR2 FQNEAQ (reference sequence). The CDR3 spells CASSSLQGPSTDTQYF. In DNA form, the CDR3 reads TGTGCCAGCAGCTCCCTACAGGGGCCTAGCACAGATACGCAGTATTTT.

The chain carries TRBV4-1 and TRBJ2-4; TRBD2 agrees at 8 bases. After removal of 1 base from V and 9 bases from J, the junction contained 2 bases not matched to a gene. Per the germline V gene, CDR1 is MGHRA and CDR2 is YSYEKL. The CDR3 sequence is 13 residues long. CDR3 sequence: CASSQGAGGIQYF. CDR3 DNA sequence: TGCGCCAGCAGCCAAGGGGCGGGGGGCATTCAGTACTTC.

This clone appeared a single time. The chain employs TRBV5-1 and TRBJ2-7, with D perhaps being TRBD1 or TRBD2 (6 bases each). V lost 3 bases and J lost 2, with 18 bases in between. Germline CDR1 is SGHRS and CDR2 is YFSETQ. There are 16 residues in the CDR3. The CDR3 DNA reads TGCGCCAGCAGCTGGGGGGCGCAGAGGGCCGCCTACGAGCAGTACTTC. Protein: CASSWGAQRAAYEQYF.

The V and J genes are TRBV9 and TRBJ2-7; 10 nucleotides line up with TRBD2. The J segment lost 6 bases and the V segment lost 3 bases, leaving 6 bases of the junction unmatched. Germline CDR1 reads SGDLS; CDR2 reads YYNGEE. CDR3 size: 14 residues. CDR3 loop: CASSGGTSAGEQYF. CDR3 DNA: TGTGCCAGCAGCGGAGGGACTAGCGCCGGCGAGCAGTACTTC. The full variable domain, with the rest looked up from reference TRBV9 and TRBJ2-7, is DSGVTQTPKHLITATGQRVTLRCSPRSGDLSVYWYQQSLDQGLQFLIQYYNGEERAKGNILERFSAQQFPDLHSELNLSSLELGDSALYFCASSGGTSAGEQYFGPGTRLTVT.

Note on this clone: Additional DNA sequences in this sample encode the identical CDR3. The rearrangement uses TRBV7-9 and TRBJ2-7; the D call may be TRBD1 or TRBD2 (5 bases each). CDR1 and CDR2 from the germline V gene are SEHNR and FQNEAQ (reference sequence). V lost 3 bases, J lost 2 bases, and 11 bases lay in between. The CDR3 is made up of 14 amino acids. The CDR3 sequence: CASSFGTATYEQYF. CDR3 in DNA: TGTGCCAGCAGCTTTGGGACCGCAACCTACGAGCAGTACTTC.